These 22 T cell receptor beta chains share one sample of origin, sequenced in a study of blood T cell repertoires in COVID-19. The repertoire was sequenced with immunoSEQ multiplex PCR; TCRdb's copy has only in-frame clones and lacks some. The sample shows tens of thousands of clones, approximately 88% of them seen only once. The sample comprised peripheral blood. The receptors derive from a human donor in a cohort sampled during active COVID-19.

This chain joins TRBV5-1 and TRBJ1-1, with D tentatively TRBD1 (6 bases). Germline CDR1 is SGHRS and CDR2 is YFSETQ. The CDR3 covers 14 residues. The V end was cut by 4 bases, the J end by 1 base, with 11 bases between. The CDR3 DNA sequence: TGCGCCAGCAGCGTAACGGGACAGAACACTGAAGCTTTCTTT. This sequence encodes CASSVTGQNTEAFF. The variable domain in full, completed from reference TRBV5-1 and TRBJ1-1, reads KAGVTQTPRYLIKTRGQQVTLSCSPISGHRSVSWYQQTPGQGLQFLFEYFSETQRNKGNFPGRFSGRQFSNSRSEMNVSTLELGDSALYLCASSVTGQNTEAFFGQGTRLTVV.

There are a few counts of this clone. The chain combines TRBV27 with TRBJ2-7, with 9 bases that match TRBD1. Germline V CDR1 and CDR2: MNHEY, SMNVEV (reference sequence). With V trimmed by 4 bases and J by 7 bases, 20 bases remained unmatched. CDR3 length: 18 amino acids. The CDR3 here is CASSSNLLYRTGDREQYF. In DNA form, the CDR3 reads TGTGCCAGCAGTTCCAACCTGCTTTACCGGACAGGGGATCGGGAGCAGTACTTC.

This chain joins TRBV29-1 and TRBJ1-2; possible D gene TRBD1, 5 bases. From germline, CDR1 is SQVTM and CDR2 ANQGSEA. V gave up 2 bases and J gave up 5 bases, with 9 bases separating them. CDR3 length: 12 residues. The CDR3 bases are TGCAGCGTTGAAAGGGGAGGGTATGGCTACACCTTC. It codes for CSVERGGYGYTF. The entire variable domain, with the rest obtained from reference TRBV29-1 and TRBJ1-2, is as follows: SAVISQKPSRDICQRGTSLTIQCQVDSQVTMMFWYRQQPGQSLTLIATANQGSEATYESGFVIDKFPISRPNLTFSTLTVSNMSPEDSSIYLCSVERGGYGYTFGSGTRLTVV.

This chain connects TRBV5-1 to TRBJ2-3; 8 nucleotides line up with TRBD2. This CDR3 is 15 amino acids long. CDR1 and CDR2 (germline): SGHRS, YFSETQ. With 0 bases clipped from V and 7 bases from J, the junction kept 7 bases outside the gene matches. CDR3 in DNA: TGCGCCAGCAGCTTGGCAGCGGGAGAATTGAATACGCAGTATTTT. Residues: CASSLAAGELNTQYF.

The chain recombines TRBV19 with TRBJ1-2; D unclear. Germline assignment: CDR1 LNHDA and CDR2 SQIVND (reference sequence). V lost 10 bases to trimming and J lost 7 bases, with 28 bases between them. This CDR3 spans 16 amino acids. The CDR3 spells CATSSGLEGSLAGYTF. The CDR3 DNA follows: TGTGCCACTAGCAGTGGTTTGGAGGGCAGCTTAGCTGGCTACACCTTC.

This chain uses TRBV5-1 with TRBJ2-6; TRBD1 might be the D (5 bases). The CDR3 is 14 amino acids. V lost 7 bases and J lost 0, with 8 bases in between. Per germline, CDR1 SGHRS and CDR2 YFSETQ. CDR3 DNA: TGCGCCAGCGGAACAGGCTCTGGGGCCAACGTCCTGACTTTC. It translates to CASGTGSGANVLTF.

The table lists this clone with a few counts. CDR3 coding DNA: TGTGCCAGCCTCAGGGGTGGGACCTACGAGCAGTACTTC. It is translated as CASLRGGTYEQYF. This chain links TRBV28 with TRBJ2-7; D is perhaps TRBD1 (6 bases). This CDR3 spans 13 amino acids. Trimming took off 8 bases at V and 2 bases at J, with 13 bases between the two ends. The germline V gene has CDR1 MDHEN and CDR2 SYDVKM.

The chain is built from TRBV9 and TRBJ2-5, with 10 bases that match TRBD1. The germline V gene encodes CDR1 SGDLS and CDR2 YYNGEE. The V segment lost 2 bases and the J segment 4 bases; nucleotides outside the gene matches: 8. This CDR3 is built from 16 residues. The CDR3 DNA sequence: TGTGCCAGCAGCGTTGGGACAGGGGTGGTGGGAGAGACCCAGTACTTC. Amino acid sequence: CASSVGTGVVGETQYF.

The chain uses TRBV18 and TRBJ1-1, with TRBD1 as a possible D gene (5 bases). The CDR3 covers 15 residues. Trimming cost V 4 bases and J 6 bases, with 18 bases left between them. Germline V CDR1 and CDR2: KGHSH, LQKENI. CDR3 sequence (DNA): TGTGCCAGCTCACGAGAAGGGGTGATGCTTGCTGAAGCTTTCTTT. Amino acid sequence: CASSREGVMLAEAFF.

The rearrangement uses TRBV5-1 and TRBJ2-2; 11 bases are shared with TRBD1. CDR3 length equals 17 residues. Germline loops: CDR1 SGHRS, CDR2 YFSETQ. With 2 bases clipped from V and 4 bases from J, the junction kept 7 bases outside the gene matches. The CDR3, as DNA: TGCGCCAGCAGCTTACGCGGGACAGGGGGAAGCACCGGGGAGCTGTTTTTT. Its protein is CASSLRGTGGSTGELFF.

The chain joins TRBV30 to TRBJ2-7; TRBD2 matches at 8 bases. CDR1 GTSNPN and CDR2 SVGIG come from the germline V gene (reference sequence). The junction had 11 bases not matched to a gene; V was cut back by 0 bases and J by 7 bases. This CDR3 is built from 15 residues. Here the CDR3 reads CAWSVSRAGAREQYF. The DNA for the CDR3 is TGTGCCTGGAGTGTCAGTCGAGCGGGGGCCAGGGAGCAGTACTTC.

The V and J genes are TRBV5-1 and TRBJ1-3; D is unresolved. V lost 1 base and J 0 bases, leaving 8 bases between the germline ends. CDR3 length: 15 amino acids. Germline CDR1 and CDR2: SGHRS and YFSETQ. CDR3 residues: CASSLPTSSGNTIYF. The CDR3 DNA reads TGCGCCAGCAGCTTGCCGACAAGCTCTGGAAACACCATATATTTT.

The chain couples TRBV21-1 to TRBJ2-3; TRBD2 reflects the table's D call only, with no check against the DNA. TRBV21-1 counts as a pseudogene. The length of the CDR3 is 17 residues. The CDR3 here is CASSKAGREGFTDTQYF. CDR3 in DNA: TGTGCCAGCAGCAAAGCGGGGCGGGAGGGATTCACAGATACGCAGTATTTT.

This clone showed up just once. V usage is TRBV5-1 and J usage is TRBJ2-5, with unresolved D. CDR1 is SGHRS, CDR2 YFSETQ, per germline. The V and J ends lost 0 bases and 2 bases respectively, with 8 bases between them. This CDR3 is 14 amino acids long. CDR3 sequence reads: CASSLAGSQETQYF. In DNA, the CDR3 is TGCGCCAGCAGCTTGGCCGGTAGTCAAGAGACCCAGTACTTC.

The chain employs TRBV6-4 and TRBJ2-6; D ambiguous. CDR1 is MRHNA and CDR2 is SNTAGT in the germline V gene. V was trimmed by 6 bases and J by 1 base, leaving 7 bases between them. The CDR3 sequence is 14 residues long. The CDR3 here is CASSPMSGANVLTF. CDR3 nucleotides: TGTGCCAGCAGCCCCATGTCTGGGGCCAACGTCCTGACTTTC.

The chain recombines TRBV27 with TRBJ1-1, with 9 positions matching TRBD1. Trimming took 5 bases from V and 3 from J; bases not matched to a gene: 10. Germline V gene sequence: CDR1 MNHEY, CDR2 SMNVEV (reference sequence). The CDR3 runs 16 residues. The CDR3 DNA reads TGTGCCAGCAGTCCCATAGGACAGGGGACCTACACTGAAGCTTTCTTT. Translating it yields CASSPIGQGTYTEAFF.

The chain is built from TRBV10-1 and TRBJ1-1, with a possible D match to TRBD1 (5 bases). There are 14 residues in the CDR3. Germline lookup yields CDR1 WNHNN and CDR2 SYGVQD (reference sequence). The V end was cut by 4 bases, the J end by 0 bases, with 9 bases between. The CDR3 loop reads CASSAGSLNTEAFF. CDR3 nucleotides: TGCGCCAGCAGTGCAGGGTCGTTGAACACTGAAGCTTTCTTT.

This clone occurred once. The chain uses TRBV2 and TRBJ2-7, with TRBD2 matching 9 bases. CDR1 SNHLY and CDR2 FYNNEI come from the germline V gene. Germline trimming cut 6 bases from V and 1 base from J; bases unmatched to any gene: 13. The CDR3 spans 17 residues. As DNA, the CDR3 is TGTGCCAGCAGGGCACCTAGGGCGGGGGGGCATTCCTACGAGCAGTACTTC. Translating it yields CASRAPRAGGHSYEQYF. The full variable domain, rest sourced from reference TRBV2 and TRBJ2-7, is EPEVTQTPSHQVTQMGQEVILRCVPISNHLYFYWYRQILGQKVEFLVSFYNNEISEKSEIFDDQFSVERPDGSNFTLKIRSTKLEDSAMYFCASRAPRAGGHSYEQYFGPGTRLTVT.

The V and J genes are TRBV7-9 and TRBJ2-7, with TRBD2 as a possible D gene (5 bases). Germline CDR1 reads SEHNR; CDR2 reads FQNEAQ (reference sequence). V lost 1 base, J lost 2 bases, and 12 bases lay in between. The CDR3 totals 15 residues. Here the CDR3 reads CASSLGGLPTYEQYF. In nucleotides, the CDR3 is TGTGCCAGCAGCTTAGGAGGGCTACCCACCTACGAGCAGTACTTC.

This sequence joins TRBV6-5 and TRBJ2-7; 8 positions match TRBD2. V shed 7 bases and J 4 bases; nucleotides not matched to a gene: 12. The CDR3 runs 15 residues. From germline, CDR1 is MNHEY and CDR2 SVGAGI. The CDR3 spells CASTGGGLGAYEQYF. DNA of the CDR3: TGTGCCAGCACCGGCGGGGGGCTTGGGGCATACGAGCAGTACTTC.

The chain carries TRBV7-9 and TRBJ1-2, with 7 bases that match TRBD1. CDR3 length: 12 amino acids. Trimming cost V 8 bases and J 8 bases; bases outside gene matches: 8. Germline V CDR1 and CDR2: SEHNR, FQNEAQ (reference sequence). The CDR3 bases are TGTGCCAGCGAGTCGGACAGGTCCGGCTACACCTTC. Translated: CASESDRSGYTF.

This chain links TRBV3-1 (or the pseudogene TRBV3-2) with TRBJ2-1, with 9 bases that match TRBD2. Germline CDR1 and CDR2: LGHDT and YNNKEL (reference sequence). Trimming took 4 bases from V and 7 from J; bases not matched to a gene: 8. This CDR3 has 15 residues. The CDR3 DNA reads TGTGCCAGCAGCCGTACTAGCGGGTTACGGAATGAGCAGTTCTTC. Translating it yields CASSRTSGLRNEQFF.